This T cell receptor (beta chain) is from a study of T cells in Graves' hyperthyroidism and ophthalmopathy. Newly diagnosed hyperthyroidism, duration under 2 months, in patients aged 18 to 65. The sample holds many counts of this clonotype. TCR beta CDR3 regions were amplified from RNA. Carried out on the TCR CDR3, a first-round RT-PCR used the HTBI primer set. TCRdb independently ran MiXCR on the multiplex PCR reads; one entry per CDR3 protein. The sample has hundreds of thousands of distinct CDR3 sequences; about 17% are singletons. V was clipped by 0 bases and J by 4 bases, with 17 bases between them. Germline V gives CDR1 SGHRS, CDR2 YFSETQ. The CDR3 runs 16 residues.

The clonotype originates from a woman aged 45-59 years with Graves' hyperthyroidism that later progressed to Graves' ophthalmopathy. The chain is built from TRBV5-1 and TRBJ2-7; D gene ambiguous. The material sequenced was blood. In nucleotides, the CDR3 is TGCGCCAGCAGCTTGGAATGGTCGCGTACAGCGTACGAGCAGTACTTC. This codes for CASSLEWSRTAYEQYF.